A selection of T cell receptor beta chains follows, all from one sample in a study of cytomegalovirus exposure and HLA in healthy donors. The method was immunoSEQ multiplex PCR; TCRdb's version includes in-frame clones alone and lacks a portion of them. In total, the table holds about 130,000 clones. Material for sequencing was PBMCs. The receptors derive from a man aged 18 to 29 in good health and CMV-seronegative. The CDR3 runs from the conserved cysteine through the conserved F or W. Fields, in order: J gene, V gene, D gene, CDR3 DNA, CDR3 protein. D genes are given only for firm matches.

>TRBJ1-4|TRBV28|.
TGTGCCAGCAGTATCTCGACAGGTACTGAAAAACTGTTTTTT
CASSISTGTEKLFF
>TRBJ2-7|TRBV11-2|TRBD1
TGTGCCAGCAGCTTAGGAGGCGGGACAGGGATCCCCTACGAGCAGTACTTC
CASSLGGGTGIPYEQYF
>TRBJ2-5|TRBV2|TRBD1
TGTGCCAGCAGACGGTCGACAGGGGGCGGGCAAGTGACCCAGTACTTC
CASRRSTGGGQVTQYF
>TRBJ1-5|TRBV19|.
TGTGCCAGTACCCTAGCGGGAGGGAACTTTAATCAGCCCCAGCATTTT
CASTLAGGNFNQPQHF
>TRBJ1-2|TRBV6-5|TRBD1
TGTGCCAGCAGTTCGGTCGGGACAGGCAGTACTAACGGCTACACCTTC
CASSSVGTGSTNGYTF
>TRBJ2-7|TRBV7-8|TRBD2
TGTGCCAGCAGCTTTGAACTAGCGGGGAACTACGAGCAGTACTTC
CASSFELAGNYEQYF
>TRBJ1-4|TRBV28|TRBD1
TGTGCCAGCAGCCCCCGACAGGGAGCTCGGGAAAAACTGTTTTTT
CASSPRQGAREKLFF
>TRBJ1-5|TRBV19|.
TGTGCCAGTAGCTCTACGCGGGGTGGGGCCAATCAGCCCCAGCATTTT
CASSSTRGGANQPQHF
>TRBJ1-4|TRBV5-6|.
TGTGCCAGCAGCCTGGGGGGGACTGCAACTAATGAAAAACTGTTTTTT
CASSLGGTATNEKLFF
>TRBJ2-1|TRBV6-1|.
TGTGCCAGCAGTGAAGATGGTCTAGGTACCTACAATGAGCAGTTCTTC
CASSEDGLGTYNEQFF
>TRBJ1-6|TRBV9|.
TGTGCCAGCAGCGCAAGCGTAACCACTTCACCCCTCCACTTT
CASSASVTTSPLHF
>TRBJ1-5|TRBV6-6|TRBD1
TGTGCCAGTCACCCAGGACAGGTTAGCAATCAGCCCCAGCATTTT
CASHPGQVSNQPQHF
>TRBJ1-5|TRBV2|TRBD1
TGTGCCAGCCGGGGACAGGGTAATCAGCCCCAGCATTTT
CASRGQGNQPQHF
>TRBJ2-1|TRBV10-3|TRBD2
TGTGCCATCAGAGGGGGTGGGACTAGCGGTACAAATGAGCAGTTCTTC
CAIRGGGTSGTNEQFF
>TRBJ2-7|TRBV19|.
TGTGCCAGTAGTCCCTGGGGGGGCACCGAGCAGTACTTC
CASSPWGGTEQYF
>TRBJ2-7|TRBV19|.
TGTGCCAGTATGGGCCTAACAGGTTCCTACGAGCAGTACTTC
CASMGLTGSYEQYF
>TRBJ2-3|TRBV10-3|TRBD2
TGTGCCATCAGTGATACAGCGGGGGGGCTAGATACGCAGTATTTT
CAISDTAGGLDTQYF
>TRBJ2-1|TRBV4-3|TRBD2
TGCGCCAGCAGCCGCAGAACTAGCGGGGGACCCTCCTACAATGAGCAGTTCTTC
CASSRRTSGGPSYNEQFF
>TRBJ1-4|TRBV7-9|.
TGTGCCAGCAGCTTAGCGCGGGGAGGATTTACAACTAATGAAAAACTGTTTTTT
CASSLARGGFTTNEKLFF
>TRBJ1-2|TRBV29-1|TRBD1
TGCAGCACGCCGGGACAGGGGGCTCATGGCTACACCTTC
CSTPGQGAHGYTF
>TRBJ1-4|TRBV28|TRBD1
TGTGCCAGCAGAGCAACCGGGACAGACAATAATGAAAAACTGTTTTTT
CASRATGTDNNEKLFF
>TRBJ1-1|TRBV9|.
TGTGCCAGCAGCGTAGCTCCGGGGGGTGAAGCTTTCTTT
CASSVAPGGEAFF
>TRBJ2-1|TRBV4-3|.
TGCGCCAGCAGCCAACATCGCAACAGGGCGCTCGTCAATGAGCAGTTCTTC
CASSQHRNRALVNEQFF
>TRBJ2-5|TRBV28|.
TGTGCCAGCAGTAGCCGGCCAGGGAGGCAAGAGACCCAGTACTTC
CASSSRPGRQETQYF
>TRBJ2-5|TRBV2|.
TGTGCCAGCAGTGAGAGCGTCCAAGAGACCCAGTACTTC
CASSESVQETQYF
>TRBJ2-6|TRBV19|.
TGTGCCAGTAGTTTTTGGGGCTTTACCGGGGCCAACGTCCTGACTTTC
CASSFWGFTGANVLTF
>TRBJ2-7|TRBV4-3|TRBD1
TGCGCCAGCAGCCAACTAACCTCCGACAGGGGACTCTACGAGCAGTACTTC
CASSQLTSDRGLYEQYF
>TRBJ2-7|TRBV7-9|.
TGTGCCAGCAGCTCCCCCGGGGAGCAGTACTTC
CASSSPGEQYF
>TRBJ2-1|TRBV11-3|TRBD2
TGTGCCAGCAGTTTAGCGGGAGAAAGGACCTACAATGAGCAGTTCTTC
CASSLAGERTYNEQFF
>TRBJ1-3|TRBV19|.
TGTGCCAGTAGTACCTTGACAGGTTCGGGAAACACCATATATTTT
CASSTLTGSGNTIYF
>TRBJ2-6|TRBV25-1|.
TGTGCCAGCAGTGAGGCAACGCGGCCTGGGGCCAACGTCCTGACTTTC
CASSEATRPGANVLTF
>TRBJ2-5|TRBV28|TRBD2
TGTGCCAGCAGTTTACGCCTACTAGCGGGGGGCCCTGAGACCCAGTACTTC
CASSLRLLAGGPETQYF
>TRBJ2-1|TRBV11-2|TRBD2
TGTGCCAGCAGCCCAGGCCGTAGCGGGAGTTACTCCTACAATGAGCAGTTCTTC
CASSPGRSGSYSYNEQFF
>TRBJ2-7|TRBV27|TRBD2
TGTGCCAGCAGATGGGACTACCTGCGGAGATGCGGACAGTACTTC
CASRWDYLRRCGQYF
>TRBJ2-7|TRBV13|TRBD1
TGTGCCAGCAGTTTTAGGACAGGGGCATCCTACGAGCAGTACTTC
CASSFRTGASYEQYF
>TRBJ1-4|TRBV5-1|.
TGCGCCAGCAGCTTGGATACTCCACTCGCAACTAATGAAAAACTGTTTTTT
CASSLDTPLATNEKLFF
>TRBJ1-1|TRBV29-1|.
TGCAGCGTTGCGGGAGGGCGAGAAGGGGAGAACACTGAAGCTTTCTTT
CSVAGGREGENTEAFF
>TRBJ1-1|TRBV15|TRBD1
TGTGCCACCAGCAGCCCCGACAGGGCTGAAGCTTTCTTT
CATSSPDRAEAFF
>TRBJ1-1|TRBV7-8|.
TGTGCCAGCAGCTTAAGTTTAGGGGATGTAGACACTGAAGCTTTCTTT
CASSLSLGDVDTEAFF
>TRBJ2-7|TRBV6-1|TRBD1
TGTGCCAGCACCCGGACGACAGGGTTCTACGAGCAGTACTTC
CASTRTTGFYEQYF
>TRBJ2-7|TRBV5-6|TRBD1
TGTGCCAGCAGTTACGCAGGGGGTGATCTCGAGCAGTACTTC
CASSYAGGDLEQYF
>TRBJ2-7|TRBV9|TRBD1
TGTGCCAGCAGCGGGGAGGTTGGACAGGGCTACGAGCAGTACTTC
CASSGEVGQGYEQYF
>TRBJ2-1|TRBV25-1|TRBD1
TGTGCCGGAAGCAGCCGCACCCCGGGACAGGGCCCTTACAATGAGCAGTTCTTC
CAGSSRTPGQGPYNEQFF
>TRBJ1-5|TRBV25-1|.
TGTGCCAGCAGTGAACAGGGTAAGCAGCCCCAGCATTTT
CASSEQGKQPQHF
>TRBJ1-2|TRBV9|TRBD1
TGTGCCAGCAGCGCCAATATCGGGGACAGGGCCTATGGCTACACCTTC
CASSANIGDRAYGYTF
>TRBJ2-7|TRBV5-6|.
TGTGCCAGCAGCTTCTCGGTATACGAGCAGTACTTC
CASSFSVYEQYF
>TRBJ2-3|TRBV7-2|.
TGTGCCAGCAGCCCCAGGGGAAGGAACCCAGATACGCAGTATTTT
CASSPRGRNPDTQYF
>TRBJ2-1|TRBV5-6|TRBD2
TGTGCCAGCGGGGATAGCGGGAGCGGGAGGAATGAGCAGTTCTTC
CASGDSGSGRNEQFF
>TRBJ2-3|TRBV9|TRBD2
TGTGCCAGCAGCCTGTCTAGCGGGGGGGCGGAAGATACGCAGTATTTT
CASSLSSGGAEDTQYF
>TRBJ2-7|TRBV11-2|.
TGTGCCAGCAGCTTTAGTACAGGGAAAAGCTACGAGCAGTACTTC
CASSFSTGKSYEQYF
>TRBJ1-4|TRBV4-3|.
TGCGCCAGCAGCCAAGTCCCCGCCGGGGTGTACACTAATGAAAAACTGTTTTTT
CASSQVPAGVYTNEKLFF
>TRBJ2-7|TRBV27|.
TGTGCCAGCAGTTTAGGGAGTCCCTACGAGCAGTACTTC
CASSLGSPYEQYF
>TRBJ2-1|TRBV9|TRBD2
TGTGCCAGCAGCGTAGGACTAGCGTGGAATGGGGAGTTCTTC
CASSVGLAWNGEFF
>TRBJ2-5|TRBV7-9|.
TGTGCCAGCAGCATTATCGGACAGACGCAAGAGACCCAGTACTTC
CASSIIGQTQETQYF
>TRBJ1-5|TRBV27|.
TGTGCCAGCCCCGGGATCCTCCGGGACTCTCATCAGCCCCAGCATTTT
CASPGILRDSHQPQHF
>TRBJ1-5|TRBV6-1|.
TGTGCCAGCAACCCCAACAGGGGCAATCAGCCCCAGCATTTT
CASNPNRGNQPQHF
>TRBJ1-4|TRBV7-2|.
TGTGCCAGCAGCTTACTAGAACATGCAACTAATGAAAAACTGTTTTTT
CASSLLEHATNEKLFF
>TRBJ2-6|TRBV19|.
TGTGCCAGTAATAGTTTGGGAGTCTCTGGGGCCAACGTCCTGACTTTC
CASNSLGVSGANVLTF
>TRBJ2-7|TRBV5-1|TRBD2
TGCGCCAGCAGCGTGGCCCTAGCGGGAGGCTACGAGCAGTACTTC
CASSVALAGGYEQYF
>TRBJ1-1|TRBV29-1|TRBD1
TGCAGCGTCACAGGGGGCCGAAGTCCGAACACTGAAGCTTTCTTT
CSVTGGRSPNTEAFF